This T cell receptor beta chain is from a study of long-term antiretroviral therapy in people with HIV. Study background: It was about a decade after the earliest samples that the 2015 immediate-ART recommendation appeared.

Survey-level resolution applied to immunoSEQ assay v3.0. Profiling relied on immunoSEQ multiplex PCR, and the TCRdb table lists in-frame clones only, not all of them. The sample contains 20,000 to 25,000 clones, more than 70% of which appear only once. One or more pre-ART and two or more post-ART PBMC samples were available from each donor. This clone came up a few times. Trimming cost V 2 bases and J 3 bases, with 21 bases left between them. CDR1 is SGHRS, CDR2 YFSETQ, per germline. The CDR3 spans 17 residues. This specimen was unsorted PBMCs, taken about 2.4 years after starting antiretroviral therapy. The chain couples TRBV5-1 to TRBJ2-7, with D perhaps matching TRBD1 (6 bases). This receptor was identified in a man aged 35 to 55 with HIV. DNA of the CDR3: TGCGCCAGCAGCTTTCTGACAGGAGAGCACGTAGACTACGAGCAGTACTTC. It codes for CASSFLTGEHVDYEQYF.